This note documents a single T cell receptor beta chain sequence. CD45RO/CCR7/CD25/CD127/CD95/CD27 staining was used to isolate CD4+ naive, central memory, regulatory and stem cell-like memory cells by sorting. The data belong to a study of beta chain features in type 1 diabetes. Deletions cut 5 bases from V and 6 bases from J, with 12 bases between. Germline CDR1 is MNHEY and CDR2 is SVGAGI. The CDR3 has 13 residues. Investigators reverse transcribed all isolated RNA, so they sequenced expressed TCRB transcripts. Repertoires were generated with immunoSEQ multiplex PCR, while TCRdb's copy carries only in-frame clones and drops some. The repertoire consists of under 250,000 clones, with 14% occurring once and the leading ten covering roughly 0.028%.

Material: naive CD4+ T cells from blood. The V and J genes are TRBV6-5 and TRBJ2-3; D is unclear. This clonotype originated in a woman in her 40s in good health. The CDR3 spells CASSTFREDTQYF. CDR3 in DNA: TGTGCCAGCAGTACCTTCCGAGAGGATACGCAGTATTTT.